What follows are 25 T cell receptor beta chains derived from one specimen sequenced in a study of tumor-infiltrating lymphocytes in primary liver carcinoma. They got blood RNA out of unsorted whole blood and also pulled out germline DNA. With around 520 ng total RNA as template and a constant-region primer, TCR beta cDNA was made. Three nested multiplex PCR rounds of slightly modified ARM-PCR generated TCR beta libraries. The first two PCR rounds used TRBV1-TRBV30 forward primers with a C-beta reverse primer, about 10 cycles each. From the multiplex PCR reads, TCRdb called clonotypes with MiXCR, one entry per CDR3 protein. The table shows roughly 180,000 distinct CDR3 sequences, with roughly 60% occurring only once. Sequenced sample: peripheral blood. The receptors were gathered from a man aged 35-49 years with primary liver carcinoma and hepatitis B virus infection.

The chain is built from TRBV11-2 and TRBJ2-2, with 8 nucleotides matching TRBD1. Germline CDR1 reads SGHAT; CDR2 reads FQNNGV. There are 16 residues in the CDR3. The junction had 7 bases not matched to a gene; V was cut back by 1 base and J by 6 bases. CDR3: CASSLVRQGAPGELFF. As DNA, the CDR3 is TGTGCCAGCAGCTTAGTTCGGCAGGGGGCCCCCGGGGAGCTGTTTTTT.

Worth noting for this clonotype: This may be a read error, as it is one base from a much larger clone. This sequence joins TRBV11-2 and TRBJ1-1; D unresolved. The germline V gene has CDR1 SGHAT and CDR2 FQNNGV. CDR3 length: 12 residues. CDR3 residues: CPSSLVDTEAFF. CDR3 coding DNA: TGTCCCAGCAGCTTGGTGGATACTGAAGCTTTCTTT.

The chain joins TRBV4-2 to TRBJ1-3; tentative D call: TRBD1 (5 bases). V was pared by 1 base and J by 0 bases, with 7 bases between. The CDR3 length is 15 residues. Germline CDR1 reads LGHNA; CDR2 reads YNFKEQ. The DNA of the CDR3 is TGTGCCAGCAGCCAAGCACAGGACTCTGGAAACACCATATATTTT. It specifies CASSQAQDSGNTIYF.

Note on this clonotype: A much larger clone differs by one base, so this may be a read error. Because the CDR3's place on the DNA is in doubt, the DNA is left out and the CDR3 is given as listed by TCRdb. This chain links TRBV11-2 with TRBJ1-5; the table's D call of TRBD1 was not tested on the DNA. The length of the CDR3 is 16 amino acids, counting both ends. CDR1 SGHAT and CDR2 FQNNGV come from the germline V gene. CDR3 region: CASSPWGGGSNQPHHF.

CDR3: CASSPRLAGGGETQYF. CDR3 DNA: TGTGCCAGCAGTCCCAGACTAGCGGGAGGCGGGGAGACCCAGTACTTC. The chain is built from TRBV12-3 or TRBV12-4 and TRBJ2-5, with 13 bases matching TRBD2. Trimming cost V 5 bases and J 5 bases; bases outside gene matches: 8. This CDR3 has 16 residues.

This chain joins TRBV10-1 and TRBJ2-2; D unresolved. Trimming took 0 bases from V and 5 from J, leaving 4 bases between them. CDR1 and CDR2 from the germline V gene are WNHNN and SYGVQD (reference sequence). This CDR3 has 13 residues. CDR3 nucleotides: TGCGCCAGCAGTGAGTCGGGAACCGGGGAGCTGTTTTTT. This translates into CASSESGTGELFF.

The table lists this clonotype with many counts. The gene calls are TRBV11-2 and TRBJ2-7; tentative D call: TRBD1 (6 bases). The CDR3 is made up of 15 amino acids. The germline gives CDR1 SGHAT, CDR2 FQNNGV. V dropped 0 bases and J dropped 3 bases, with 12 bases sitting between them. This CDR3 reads CASSLDQGTYYEQYF. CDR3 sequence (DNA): TGTGCCAGCAGCTTAGATCAGGGGACATACTACGAGCAGTACTTC.

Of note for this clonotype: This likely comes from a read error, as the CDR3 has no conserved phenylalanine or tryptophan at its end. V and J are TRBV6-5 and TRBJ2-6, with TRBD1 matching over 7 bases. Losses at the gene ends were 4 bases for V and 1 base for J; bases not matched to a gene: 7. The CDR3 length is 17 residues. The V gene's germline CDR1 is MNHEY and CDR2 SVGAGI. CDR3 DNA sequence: TGTGCCAGCAGTTCTCCGGGACAGACATCTGGGGCCAACGTCCTGACTATC. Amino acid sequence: CASSSPGQTSGANVLTI.

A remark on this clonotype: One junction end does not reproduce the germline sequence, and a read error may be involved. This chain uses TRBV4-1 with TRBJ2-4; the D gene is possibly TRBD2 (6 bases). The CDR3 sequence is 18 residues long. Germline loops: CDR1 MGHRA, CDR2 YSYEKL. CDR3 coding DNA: TGCACCAGCAGCCAAGGCCCCCCTTCAGGGAGGGCCAAAAACATTCAGTACTTC. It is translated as CTSSQGPPSGRAKNIQYF.

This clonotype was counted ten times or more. CDR3 region: CASSRGPVAKNIQYF. For the CDR3, the DNA is TGTGCCAGCAGCCGCGGGCCGGTAGCCAAAAACATTCAGTACTTC. The J gene is TRBJ2-4, the V gene TRBV11-2; the D gene is possibly TRBD2 (5 bases). V was shortened by 5 bases and J by 0 bases, with 11 bases between the two germline ends. Germline V CDR1 and CDR2: SGHAT, FQNNGV. The CDR3 loop spans 15 amino acids.

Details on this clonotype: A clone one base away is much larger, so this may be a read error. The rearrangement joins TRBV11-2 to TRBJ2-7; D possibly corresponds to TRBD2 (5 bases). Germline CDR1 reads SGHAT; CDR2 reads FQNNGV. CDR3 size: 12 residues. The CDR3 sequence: CASSQRPYERYF. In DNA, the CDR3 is TGTGCCAGCAGCCAGCGGCCCTACGAGCGGTACTTC.

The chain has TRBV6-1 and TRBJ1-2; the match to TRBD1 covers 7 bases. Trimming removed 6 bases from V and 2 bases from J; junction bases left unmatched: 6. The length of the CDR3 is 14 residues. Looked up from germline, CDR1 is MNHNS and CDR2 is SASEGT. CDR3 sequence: CASRGTEANYGYTF. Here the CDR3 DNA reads TGTGCCAGCAGGGGGACAGAGGCGAACTATGGCTACACCTTC.

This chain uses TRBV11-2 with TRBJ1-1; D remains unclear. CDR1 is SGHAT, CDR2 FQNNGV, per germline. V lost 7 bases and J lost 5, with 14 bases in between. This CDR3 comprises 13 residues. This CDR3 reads CASNVPGVTEAFF. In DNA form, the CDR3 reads TGTGCCAGCAACGTACCCGGGGTTACTGAAGCTTTCTTT.

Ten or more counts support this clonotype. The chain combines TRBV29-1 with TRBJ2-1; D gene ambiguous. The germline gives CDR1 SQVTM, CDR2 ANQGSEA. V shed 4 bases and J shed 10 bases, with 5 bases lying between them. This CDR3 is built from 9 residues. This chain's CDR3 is CSVGGEQFF. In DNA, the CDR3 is TGCAGCGTTGGGGGAGAGCAGTTCTTC.

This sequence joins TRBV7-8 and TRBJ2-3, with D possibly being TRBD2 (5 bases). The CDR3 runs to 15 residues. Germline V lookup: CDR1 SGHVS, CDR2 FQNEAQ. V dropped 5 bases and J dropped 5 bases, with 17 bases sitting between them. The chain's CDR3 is CASSQVEGVRDTQYF. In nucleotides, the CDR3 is TGTGCCAGCAGCCAAGTAGAGGGAGTAAGAGATACGCAGTATTTT.

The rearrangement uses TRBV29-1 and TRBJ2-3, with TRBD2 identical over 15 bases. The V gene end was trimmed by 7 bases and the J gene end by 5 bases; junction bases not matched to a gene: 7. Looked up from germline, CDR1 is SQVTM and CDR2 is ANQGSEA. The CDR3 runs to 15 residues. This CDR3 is CSANGLAGGVDTQYF. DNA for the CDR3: TGCAGCGCCAACGGACTAGCGGGAGGGGTAGATACGCAGTATTTT.

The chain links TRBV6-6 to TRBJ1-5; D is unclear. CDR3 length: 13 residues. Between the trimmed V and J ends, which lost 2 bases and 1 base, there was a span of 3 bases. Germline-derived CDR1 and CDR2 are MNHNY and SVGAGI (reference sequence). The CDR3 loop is CASSYLSNQPQHF. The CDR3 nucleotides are TGTGCCAGCAGTTACCTAAGCAATCAGCCCCAGCATTTT.

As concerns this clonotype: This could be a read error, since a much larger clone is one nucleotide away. CDR3 nucleotide sequence: TGTGCCAGCAGTTTAGTCCCAGCGGGAGGGCTAAATGACCCCTACGAGCAGTACTTC. It yields the protein CASSLVPAGGLNDPYEQYF. This chain links TRBV11-3 with TRBJ2-7; 10 positions match TRBD2. The germline V gene encodes CDR1 SGHNT and CDR2 YENEEA. The CDR3 runs 19 residues. Full variable domain (remainder filled in from reference TRBV11-3 and TRBJ2-7): EAGVVQSPRYKIIEKKQPVAFWCNPISGHNTLYWYLQNLGQGPELLIRYENEEAVDDSQLPKDRFSAERLKGVDSTLKIQPAELGDSAVYLCASSLVPAGGLNDPYEQYFGPGTRLTVT.

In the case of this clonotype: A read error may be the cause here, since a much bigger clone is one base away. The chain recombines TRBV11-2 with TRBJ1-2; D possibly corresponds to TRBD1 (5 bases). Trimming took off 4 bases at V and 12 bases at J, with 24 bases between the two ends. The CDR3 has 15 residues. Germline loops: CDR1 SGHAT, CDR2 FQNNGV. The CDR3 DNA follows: TGTGCCAGCAGCTCGAACTCCGGGACTATCGGAGGCAACACCTTC. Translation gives CASSSNSGTIGGNTF.

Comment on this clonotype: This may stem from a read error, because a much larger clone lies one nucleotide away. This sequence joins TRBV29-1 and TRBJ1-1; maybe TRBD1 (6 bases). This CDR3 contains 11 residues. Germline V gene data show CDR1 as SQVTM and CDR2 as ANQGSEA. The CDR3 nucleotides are TGCAACCTTAGCGGGGGCAGTGAAGCTTTCTTT. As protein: CNLSGGSEAFF.

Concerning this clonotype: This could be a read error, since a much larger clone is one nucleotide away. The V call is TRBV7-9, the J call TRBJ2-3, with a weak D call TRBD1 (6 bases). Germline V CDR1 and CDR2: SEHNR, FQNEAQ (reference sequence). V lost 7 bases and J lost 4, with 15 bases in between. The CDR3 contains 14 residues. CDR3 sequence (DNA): TGTGCCAGCAACTTGAACAGGGTGCCAGATACGCAGTATTTT. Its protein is CASNLNRVPDTQYF. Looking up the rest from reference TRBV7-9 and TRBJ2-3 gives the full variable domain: DTGVSQNPRHKITKRGQNVTFRCDPISEHNRLYWYRQTLGQGPEFLTYFQNEAQLEKSRLLSDRFSAERPKGSFSTLEIQRTEQGDSAMYLCASNLNRVPDTQYFGPGTRLTVL.

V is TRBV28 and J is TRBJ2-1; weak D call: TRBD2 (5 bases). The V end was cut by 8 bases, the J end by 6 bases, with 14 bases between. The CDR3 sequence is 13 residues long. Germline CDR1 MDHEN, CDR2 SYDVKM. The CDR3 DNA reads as TGTGCCAGCCATAGCTCCGGAGGCAATGAGCAGTTCTTC. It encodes CASHSSGGNEQFF.

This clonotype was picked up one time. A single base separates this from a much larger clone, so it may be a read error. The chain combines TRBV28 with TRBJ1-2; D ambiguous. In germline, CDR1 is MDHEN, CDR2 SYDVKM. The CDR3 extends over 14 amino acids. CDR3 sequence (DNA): TGTGCCTGCAGTTTGGGCAGGACGTCCTATGGCTACACCTTC. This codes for CACSLGRTSYGYTF.

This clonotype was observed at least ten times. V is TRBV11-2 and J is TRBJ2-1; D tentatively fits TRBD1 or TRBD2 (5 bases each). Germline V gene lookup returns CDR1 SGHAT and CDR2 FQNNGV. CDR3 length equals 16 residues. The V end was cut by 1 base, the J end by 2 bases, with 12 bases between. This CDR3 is CASSLGRAGPYNEQFF. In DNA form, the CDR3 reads TGTGCCAGCAGCTTAGGCAGGGCGGGTCCCTACAATGAGCAGTTCTTC.

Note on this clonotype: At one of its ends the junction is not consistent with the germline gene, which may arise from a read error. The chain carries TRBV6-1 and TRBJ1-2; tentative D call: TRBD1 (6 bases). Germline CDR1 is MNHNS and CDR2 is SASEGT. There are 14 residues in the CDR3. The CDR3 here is CASRQGPTNYGCTF. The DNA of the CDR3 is TGTGCCAGCAGACAGGGCCCTACTAACTATGGCTGCACCTTC.